This TCR beta chain was recorded in a study of technical replicates of blood from a few donors. The length of the CDR3 is 15 residues. Trimming pared 8 bases from V and 3 bases from J, leaving 18 bases between. Per the germline V gene, CDR1 is SGHRS and CDR2 is YFSETQ. Measured with immunoSEQ multiplex PCR; TCRdb has only the in-frame clones, and not every one. The sample contains 95,000 to 100,000 clones, over 90% of which appear only once. Material: T cells isolated from PBMCs. The sequence was obtained from a human donor in good health. The J gene is TRBJ2-1, the V gene TRBV5-1; D perhaps matches TRBD2 (5 bases). CDR3 DNA sequence: TGCGCCAGTGAAGAAACGGGGAGAGGCTACAATGAGCAGTTCTTC. It encodes CASEETGRGYNEQFF.